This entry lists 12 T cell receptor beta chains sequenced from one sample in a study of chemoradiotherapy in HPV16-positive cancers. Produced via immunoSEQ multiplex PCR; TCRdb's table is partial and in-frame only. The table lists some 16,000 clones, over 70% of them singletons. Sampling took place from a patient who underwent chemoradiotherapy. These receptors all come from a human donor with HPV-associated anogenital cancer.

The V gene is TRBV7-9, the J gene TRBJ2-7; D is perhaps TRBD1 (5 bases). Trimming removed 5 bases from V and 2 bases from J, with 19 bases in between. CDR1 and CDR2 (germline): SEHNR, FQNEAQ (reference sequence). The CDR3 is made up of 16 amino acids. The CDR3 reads CASSPRHTQVTYEQYF. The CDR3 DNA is TGTGCCAGCAGCCCCCGCCACACACAGGTAACCTACGAGCAGTACTTC.

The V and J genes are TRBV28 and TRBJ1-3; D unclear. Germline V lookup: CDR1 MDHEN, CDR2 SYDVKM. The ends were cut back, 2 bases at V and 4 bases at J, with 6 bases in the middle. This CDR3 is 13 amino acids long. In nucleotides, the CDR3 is TGTGCCAGCAGTTTAGGGCCCGGAAACACCATATATTTT. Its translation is CASSLGPGNTIYF. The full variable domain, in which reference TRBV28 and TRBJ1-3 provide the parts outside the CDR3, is DVKVTQSSRYLVKRTGEKVFLECVQDMDHENMFWYRQDPGLGLRLIYFSYDVKMKEKGDIPEGYSVSREKKERFSLILESASTNQTSMYLCASSLGPGNTIYFGEGSWLTVV.

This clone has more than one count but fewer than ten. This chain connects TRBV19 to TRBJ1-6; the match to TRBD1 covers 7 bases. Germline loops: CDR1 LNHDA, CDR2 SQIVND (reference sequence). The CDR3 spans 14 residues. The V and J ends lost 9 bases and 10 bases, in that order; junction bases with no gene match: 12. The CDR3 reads CASGSRTGGSPLHF. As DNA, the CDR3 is TGTGCCAGCGGTTCTAGGACAGGCGGCTCACCCCTCCACTTT.

The CDR3 bases are TGTGCCAGCAGCGAAGACAGGGGTCCCTACGAGCAGTACTTC. Its translation is CASSEDRGPYEQYF. V and J are TRBV7-2 and TRBJ2-7, with 8 bases matching TRBD1. The length of the CDR3 is 14 residues. Trimming cost V 5 bases and J 2 bases; bases outside gene matches: 5. Per germline, CDR1 SGHTA and CDR2 FQGNSA.

The CDR3 is CASSPAGADTQYF. CDR3 coding DNA: TGCGCCAGCAGCCCGGCGGGCGCAGATACGCAGTATTTT. This chain connects TRBV5-1 to TRBJ2-3; TRBD2 might be the D (5 bases). This CDR3 comprises 13 residues. V was trimmed by 4 bases and J by 4 bases, leaving 10 bases between them. In germline, CDR1 is SGHRS, CDR2 YFSETQ. Supplemented by reference TRBV5-1 and TRBJ2-3, the full variable domain reads KAGVTQTPRYLIKTRGQQVTLSCSPISGHRSVSWYQQTPGQGLQFLFEYFSETQRNKGNFPGRFSGRQFSNSRSEMNVSTLELGDSALYLCASSPAGADTQYFGPGTRLTVL.

The CDR3 bases are TGTGCCAGCAGTGACCCTAGCGGGGGCCCCTACGAGCAGTACTTC. This translates into CASSDPSGGPYEQYF. The J gene is TRBJ2-7, the V gene TRBV28; 10 bases map to TRBD2. The CDR3 has 15 residues. The germline V gene encodes CDR1 MDHEN and CDR2 SYDVKM. J lost 2 bases, V lost 5 bases, and 6 bases had no gene match.

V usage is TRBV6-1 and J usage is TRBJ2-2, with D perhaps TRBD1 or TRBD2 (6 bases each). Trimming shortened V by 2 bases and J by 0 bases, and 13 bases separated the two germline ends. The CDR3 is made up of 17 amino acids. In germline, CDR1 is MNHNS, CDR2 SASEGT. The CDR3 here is CASSERGRPTNTGELFF. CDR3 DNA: TGTGCCAGCAGTGAACGGGGGCGGCCTACGAACACCGGGGAGCTGTTTTTT.

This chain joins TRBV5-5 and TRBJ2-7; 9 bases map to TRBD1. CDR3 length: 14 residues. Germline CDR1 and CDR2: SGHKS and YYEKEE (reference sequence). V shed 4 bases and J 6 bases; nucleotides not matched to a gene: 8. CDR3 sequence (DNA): TGTGCCAGCAGCCCGGGACAGGGCGATTCCGAGCAGTACTTC. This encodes CASSPGQGDSEQYF.

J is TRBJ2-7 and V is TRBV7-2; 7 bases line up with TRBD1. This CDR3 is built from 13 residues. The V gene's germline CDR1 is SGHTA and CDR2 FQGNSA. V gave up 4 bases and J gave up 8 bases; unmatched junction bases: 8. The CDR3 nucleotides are TGTGCCAGCAGCTCCCGACAGGGTGGGCAGCAGTACTTC. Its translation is CASSSRQGGQQYF.

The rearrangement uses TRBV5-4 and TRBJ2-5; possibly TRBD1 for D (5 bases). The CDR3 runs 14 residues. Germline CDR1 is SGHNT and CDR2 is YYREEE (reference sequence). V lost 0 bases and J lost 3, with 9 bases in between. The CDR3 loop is CASSLAAGKETQYF. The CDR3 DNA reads TGTGCCAGCAGCTTGGCTGCAGGGAAAGAGACCCAGTACTTC.

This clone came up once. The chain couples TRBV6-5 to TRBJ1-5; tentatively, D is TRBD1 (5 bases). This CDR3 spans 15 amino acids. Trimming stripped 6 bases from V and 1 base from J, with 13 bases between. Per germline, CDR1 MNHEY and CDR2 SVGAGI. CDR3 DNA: TGTGCCAGCAGCCGGGGGGGAGGCAGCAATCAGCCCCAGCATTTT. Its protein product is CASSRGGGSNQPQHF.

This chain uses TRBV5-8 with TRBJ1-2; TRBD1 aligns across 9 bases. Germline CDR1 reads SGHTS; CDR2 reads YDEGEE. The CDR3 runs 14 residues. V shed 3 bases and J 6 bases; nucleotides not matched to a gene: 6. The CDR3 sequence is CASSWGDRVNGYTF. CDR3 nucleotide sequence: TGTGCCAGCAGCTGGGGGGACAGGGTAAATGGCTACACCTTC.